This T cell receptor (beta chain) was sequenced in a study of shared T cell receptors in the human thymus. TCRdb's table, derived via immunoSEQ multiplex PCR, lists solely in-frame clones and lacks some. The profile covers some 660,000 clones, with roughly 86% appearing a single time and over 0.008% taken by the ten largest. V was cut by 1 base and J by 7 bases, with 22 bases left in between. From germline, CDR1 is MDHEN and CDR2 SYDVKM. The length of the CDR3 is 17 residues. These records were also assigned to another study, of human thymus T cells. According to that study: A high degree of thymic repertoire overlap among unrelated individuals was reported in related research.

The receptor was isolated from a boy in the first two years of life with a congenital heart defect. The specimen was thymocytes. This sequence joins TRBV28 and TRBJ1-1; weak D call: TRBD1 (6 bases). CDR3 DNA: TGTGCCAGCAGTTTATCCCCTAAATCTCGTGAGGGGGTTGAAGCTTTCTTT. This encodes CASSLSPKSREGVEAFF. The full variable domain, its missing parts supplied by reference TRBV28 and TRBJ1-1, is DVKVTQSSRYLVKRTGEKVFLECVQDMDHENMFWYRQDPGLGLRLIYFSYDVKMKEKGDIPEGYSVSREKKERFSLILESASTNQTSMYLCASSLSPKSREGVEAFFGQGTRLTVV.